The rows below give T cell receptor beta chains drawn from one sample of a study of shared clonotypes between healthy human individuals. Here immunoSEQ multiplex PCR was the method, and the copy in TCRdb shows in-frame clones only, minus some. Of approximately 440,000 clones in the sample, about 74% were seen once. Material: PBMCs. These TCRs come from a woman in her thirties or forties in good health. Some clones in this sample may be carry-over from other donors' samples. CDR3s include the opening cysteine and the closing phenylalanine or tryptophan. D genes are given only for firm matches. Expanded clones get a size class; other rows say once, few or many, or leave the size out.

clone size	D gene	J gene	V gene	CDR3 protein	CDR3 DNA
many	.	TRBJ2-7	TRBV10-2	CASLGSSYEQYF	TGCGCCAGCTTGGGCAGCTCCTACGAGCAGTACTTC
.	.	TRBJ2-7	TRBV4-1	CASSQDGVEQYF	TGCGCCAGCAGCCAAGATGGAGTCGAGCAGTACTTC
.	.	TRBJ2-3	TRBV5-1	CASKEQGADTQYF	TGCGCCAGCAAAGAACAGGGCGCAGATACGCAGTATTTT
.	.	TRBJ1-1	TRBV7-8	CASSYTMNTEAFF	TGTGCCAGCAGCTATACAATGAACACTGAAGCTTTCTTT
.	.	TRBJ1-5	TRBV28	CASRITNQPQHF	TGTGCCAGCAGGATCACGAATCAGCCCCAGCATTTT
.	.	TRBJ2-7	TRBV7-2	CASSLFWGREEQYF	TGTGCCAGCAGCTTATTTTGGGGACGGGAAGAGCAGTACTTC
.	TRBD1	TRBJ2-7	TRBV28	CASSAPGQFHEQYF	TGTGCCAGCAGTGCTCCGGGACAGTTCCACGAGCAGTACTTC
.	.	TRBJ2-7	TRBV7-2	CASSFAGSYEQYF	TGTGCCAGCAGCTTTGCGGGCTCCTACGAGCAGTACTTC
many	.	TRBJ1-1	TRBV18	CASSPFEGTEAFF	TGTGCCAGCTCACCATTCGAGGGCACTGAAGCTTTCTTT
once	.	TRBJ2-1	TRBV28	CASRRERLSSYNEQFF	TGTGCCAGCAGAAGGGAAAGGTTGAGCTCCTACAATGAGCAGTTCTTC
.	.	TRBJ2-7	TRBV4-1	CASSQDAYEQYF	TGCGCCAGCAGCCAAGATGCTTACGAGCAGTACTTC
.	.	TRBJ1-3	TRBV29-1	CSAIADGNTIYF	TGCAGCGCTATCGCGGATGGAAACACCATATATTTT
many	TRBD1	TRBJ2-7	TRBV11-2	CASSLGQILYEQYF	TGTGCCAGCAGCTTGGGACAGATCCTCTACGAGCAGTACTTC
.	.	TRBJ2-3	TRBV30	CAWNQGTADTQYF	TGTGCCTGGAACCAGGGTACCGCAGATACGCAGTATTTT
.	TRBD1	TRBJ1-2	TRBV4-2	CASSPTTGLEGGYTF	TGTGCCAGCAGCCCCACGACAGGGTTAGAAGGTGGCTACACCTTC
.	.	TRBJ2-7	TRBV28	CASKTGEVYEQYF	TGTGCCAGCAAAACAGGGGAGGTCTACGAGCAGTACTTC
.	.	TRBJ1-2	TRBV20-1	CSAARLYGYTF	TGCAGTGCTGCCCGACTTTATGGCTACACCTTC
.	TRBD2	TRBJ2-5	TRBV9	CASSVGSSGWGGQETQYF	TGTGCCAGCAGCGTAGGAAGTAGCGGGTGGGGAGGCCAAGAGACCCAGTACTTC
few	.	TRBJ1-1	TRBV5-6	CASSPGPLNTEAFF	TGTGCCAGCAGCCCGGGACCGTTGAACACTGAAGCTTTCTTT
.	TRBD2	TRBJ2-1	TRBV19	CASSPPSGRAGYEQFF	TGTGCCAGTAGTCCCCCAAGCGGGAGGGCCGGCTATGAGCAGTTCTTC
.	TRBD1	TRBJ1-1	TRBV5-1	CASSLQGEAFF	TGCGCCAGCAGCCTACAGGGGGAAGCTTTCTTT
.	.	TRBJ1-2	TRBV29-1	CSVELPGNYGYTF	TGCAGCGTTGAACTTCCGGGCAACTATGGCTACACCTTC
once	TRBD2	TRBJ2-1	TRBV2	CASSERLAGADEQFF	TGTGCCAGCAGTGAAAGGCTAGCGGGAGCCGATGAGCAGTTCTTC
.	TRBD2	TRBJ2-1	TRBV5-1	CASSPGSGSSYNEQFF	TGCGCCAGCAGCCCCGGGAGCGGGAGCTCCTACAATGAGCAGTTCTTC
once	TRBD2	TRBJ2-3	TRBV30	CAWSRAGVPDTQYF	TGTGCCTGGAGTCGAGCGGGAGTACCAGATACGCAGTATTTT
.	.	TRBJ2-7	TRBV2	CASSEILGASYEQYF	TGTGCCAGCAGTGAAATTTTGGGGGCATCCTACGAGCAGTACTTC
.	.	TRBJ1-3	TRBV11-2	CASSRGDPASGNTIYF	TGTGCCAGCAGCAGAGGGGACCCAGCCTCTGGAAACACCATATATTTT
once	.	TRBJ1-1	TRBV21-1	CASSKEKEMNTEAFF	TGTGCCAGCAGCAAAGAGAAGGAAATGAACACTGAAGCTTTCTTT
.	TRBD2	TRBJ2-7	TRBV7-2	CASSLGLAGGPEAYEQYF	TGTGCCAGCAGCCTTGGACTAGCGGGAGGGCCGGAAGCCTACGAGCAGTACTTC
few	TRBD1	TRBJ1-1	TRBV28	CASKRQGAGLAFF	TGTGCCAGCAAGAGGCAGGGGGCCGGTTTGGCTTTCTTT
.	TRBD2	TRBJ2-1	TRBV28	CASSFRTSGWNEQFF	TGTGCCAGCAGTTTTCGGACTAGCGGGTGGAATGAGCAGTTCTTC
.	.	TRBJ2-7	TRBV20-1	CSARSYEQYF	TGCAGCGCCCGGTCCTACGAGCAGTACTTC
.	.	TRBJ2-7	TRBV4-2	CASSQEEGVWDDEQYF	TGTGCCAGCAGCCAAGAAGAGGGGGTCTGGGATGACGAGCAGTACTTC
.	.	TRBJ2-1	TRBV4-2	CASSQEGLLNNEQFF	TGTGCCAGCAGCCAAGAAGGGCTACTCAACAATGAGCAGTTCTTC
.	.	TRBJ1-5	TRBV28	CASSLSSGNQPQHF	TGTGCCAGCAGTTTATCGTCTGGCAATCAGCCCCAGCATTTT
.	TRBD1	TRBJ2-3	TRBV5-1	CASSRWGTDPTDTQYF	TGCGCCAGCAGCCGGTGGGGGACAGATCCCACAGATACGCAGTATTTT
.	.	TRBJ1-1	TRBV30	CAWTSGGYTEAFF	TGTGCCTGGACCTCAGGAGGGTACACTGAAGCTTTCTTT
.	.	TRBJ2-1	TRBV4-1	CASSQDPAGATNNEQFF	TGCGCCAGCAGCCAAGATCCGGCGGGGGCGACCAACAATGAGCAGTTCTTC
.	.	TRBJ2-3	TRBV7-9	CASSSNPQRQSSTDTQYF	TGTGCCAGCAGTTCTAACCCTCAGCGGCAGAGCTCCACAGATACGCAGTATTTT
.	.	TRBJ2-7	TRBV7-8	CASSPDTSFSYEQYF	TGTGCCAGCAGCCCCGACACCTCCTTCTCCTACGAGCAGTACTTC
.	.	TRBJ2-7	TRBV5-1	CASSLAQQSYEQYF	TGCGCCAGCAGCTTGGCCCAGCAGTCCTACGAGCAGTACTTC
.	TRBD1	TRBJ2-1	TRBV6-1	CASSGTGRGDGNEQFF	TGTGCCAGCAGTGGGACAGGGAGAGGGGATGGCAATGAGCAGTTCTTC
.	.	TRBJ2-7	TRBV4-2	CASSQDLSAGRGLRGYEQYF	TGTGCCAGCAGCCAAGATCTATCGGCAGGTCGTGGACTTAGGGGCTACGAGCAGTACTTC
.	TRBD2	TRBJ2-7	TRBV7-9	CASSPGLAAYEQYF	TGTGCCAGCAGCCCGGGACTAGCGGCCTACGAGCAGTACTTC
.	.	TRBJ2-3	TRBV7-6	CASSLVPTDTQYF	TGTGCCAGCAGCTTAGTACCTACAGATACGCAGTATTTT
.	.	TRBJ2-3	TRBV7-3	CASSYSSATDTQYF	TGTGCCAGCAGCTACTCTAGCGCCACAGATACGCAGTATTTT